This T cell receptor beta chain stems from a study of blood T cell repertoires in COVID-19. Study background: The samples span acute and convalescent COVID-19 from the United States, Italy and Spain.

CDR1 is SGDLS, CDR2 YYNGEE, per germline. The ends were cut back, 4 bases at V and 13 bases at J, with 12 bases in the middle. The length of the CDR3 is 12 residues. Under the authors' procedure: Reference gene primer amplification yielded estimated nucleated cell counts. Data came from immunoSEQ multiplex PCR; TCRdb stores just in-frame clones and leaves some out. V, J and clone size were drawn from that table, and D and trimming were deduced from the DNA. The repertoire includes around 100,000 clones, approximately 90% of them detected once, and about 2.5% sits in the top ten. Sequencing was performed on peripheral blood. The receptor's source is a human donor with active COVID-19. The donor label of this sample is uncertain. The V gene is TRBV9, the J gene TRBJ1-6, with D unresolved. The CDR3 bases are TGTGCCAGCAGCCCGAGTAATACGCCCCTCCACTTT. Its protein is CASSPSNTPLHF.